Below, 31 T cell receptor beta chains from the same sample are listed, as sequenced in a study of blood T cell repertoires in COVID-19 (dated by TCRdb to 2020 to 2022). The receptor library was made with the immunoSEQ multiplex PCR assay. The table comes from immuneACCESS by way of TCRdb, which keeps in-frame sequences with V and J called. Part of the clones is missing from these tables; in studies checked, under half for an unresolved V gene and the rest for unknown reasons. This sample has under 300,000 clones in its table, and over 75% of those were observed once. Clones ranked in the top ten supply 1.5% to 2% of the sample. The specimen was peripheral blood. The receptors here all came from a man younger than 45 who had recovered from COVID-19.

The chain employs TRBV27 and TRBJ1-1, with TRBD1 as a possible D gene (6 bases). The CDR3 covers 15 residues. Germline CDR1 and CDR2: MNHEY and SMNVEV (reference sequence). Trimming cost V 3 bases and J 1 base, with 12 bases left between them. In DNA, the CDR3 is TGTGCCAGCAGTTTCAGGGGTCGGGGGAACACTGAAGCTTTCTTT. Translation gives CASSFRGRGNTEAFF.

This clone has only one observation. The V and J genes are TRBV18 and TRBJ1-5; TRBD1 might be the D (6 bases). The CDR3 has 15 amino acids. V was trimmed by 1 base and J by 5 bases, leaving 12 bases between them. Germline CDR1 is KGHSH and CDR2 is LQKENI. The CDR3 loop is CASSPRRGPDQPQHF. The CDR3 DNA is TGTGCCAGCTCACCACGCAGGGGACCCGATCAGCCCCAGCATTTT.

This chain connects TRBV9 to TRBJ1-2; 12 bases are shared with TRBD1. This CDR3 spans 18 amino acids. J was trimmed by 3 bases and V by 4 bases; bases with no gene match: 13. CDR1 is SGDLS, CDR2 YYNGEE, per germline. CDR3 residues: CASSKHPPGQGAYYGYTF. In DNA form, the CDR3 reads TGTGCCAGCAGCAAACATCCCCCGGGACAGGGGGCCTACTATGGCTACACCTTC.

This clone appeared a few times. The J gene is TRBJ1-2, the V gene TRBV6-5, with D possibly being TRBD1 (6 bases). This CDR3 region has 13 residues. The V end was cut by 5 bases, the J end by 7 bases, with 14 bases between. Germline CDR1 MNHEY, CDR2 SVGAGI. CDR3 region: CASSPRGGRGYTF. For the CDR3, the DNA is TGTGCCAGCAGTCCTCGAGGGGGTCGTGGCTACACCTTC.

This clone was observed a few times. The chain is built from TRBV4-1 and TRBJ2-1; no firm D call. The CDR3 consists of 14 residues. Trimming stripped 1 base from V and 7 bases from J, with 11 bases between. In germline, CDR1 is MGHRA, CDR2 YSYEKL. The CDR3 here is CASSQVGDSNEQFF. The DNA of the CDR3 is TGCGCCAGCAGCCAAGTAGGAGACTCTAATGAGCAGTTCTTC.

This chain connects TRBV10-2 to TRBJ1-1; TRBD1 matches 9 bases. Losses at the gene ends were 9 bases for V and 3 bases for J; bases not matched to a gene: 8. The CDR3 extends over 14 amino acids. Germline CDR1 WSHSY, CDR2 SAAADI. CDR3 sequence: CASRDRASYTEAFF. Written as DNA, the CDR3 is TGCGCCAGTCGGGACAGGGCTTCGTACACTGAAGCTTTCTTT.

The chain combines TRBV10-3 with TRBJ2-7; a weak D match, TRBD1 (6 bases). This CDR3 has 14 residues. Germline CDR1 and CDR2: ENHRY and SYGVKD. V shed 2 bases and J shed 3 bases, with 11 bases lying between them. CDR3 DNA: TGTGCCATCAGTGAGCAACAGGGAAACTACGAGCAGTACTTC. Amino acid sequence: CAISEQQGNYEQYF.

About this clone itself: Germline and junction disagree at one end, which may indicate a read error. The chain carries TRBV11-2 and TRBJ2-7, with a possible D match to TRBD1 (7 bases). Germline V gene data show CDR1 as SGHAT and CDR2 as FQNNGV. This CDR3 contains 12 residues. The CDR3 nucleotides are TGTGCCAGCAGCTTAGGAGGAGGGACAGCTTGGTTC. Encoded protein: CASSLGGGTAWF.

This chain links TRBV5-6 with TRBJ1-1; TRBD1 is a possible D gene (5 bases). Trimming cost V 0 bases and J 6 bases, with 12 bases left between them. CDR1 SGHDT and CDR2 YYEEEE come from the germline V gene. The CDR3 loop spans 14 amino acids. The CDR3 nucleotides are TGTGCCAGCAGCTTGGGACAGAGTAACGCTGAAGCTTTCTTT. Protein sequence: CASSLGQSNAEAFF.

CDR3 protein: CASSLANPYSSANTEAFF. The CDR3 DNA reads as TGTGCCAGCAGCTTAGCGAATCCATACTCAAGTGCAAACACTGAAGCTTTCTTT. The V gene is TRBV7-2, the J gene TRBJ1-1; no clear D. The CDR3 loop spans 18 amino acids. The V and J ends lost 0 bases and 2 bases respectively, with 19 bases between them. Per germline, CDR1 SGHTA and CDR2 FQGNSA. The entire variable domain, with the rest obtained from reference TRBV7-2 and TRBJ1-1, is as follows: GAGVSQSPSNKVTEKGKDVELRCDPISGHTALYWYRQSLGQGLEFLIYFQGNSAPDKSGLPSDRFSAERTGGSVSTLTIQRTQQEDSAVYLCASSLANPYSSANTEAFFGQGTRLTVV.

This chain links TRBV2 with TRBJ2-4; tentatively, D is TRBD1 (6 bases). V was trimmed by 3 bases and J by 1 base, leaving 7 bases between them. The V gene's germline CDR1 is SNHLY and CDR2 FYNNEI. The CDR3 spans 14 residues. CDR3: CASSDQGAKNIQYF. Here the CDR3 DNA reads TGTGCCAGCAGTGACCAGGGGGCCAAAAACATTCAGTACTTC.

The genes are TRBV12-5 and TRBJ1-1; D perhaps matches TRBD1 (6 bases). There are 16 residues in the CDR3. CDR1 is LGHNT, CDR2 FRNRAP, per germline. V dropped 6 bases and J dropped 6 bases, with 23 bases sitting between them. CDR3 in DNA: TGTGCTAGTGGCTATACCGGGGGGGCTCGGAATCCTGAAGCTTTCTTT. Protein sequence: CASGYTGGARNPEAFF.

The DNA of the CDR3 is TGTGCCAGCAGTGATGGCTGGCGGGGGGTAACATACAATGAGCAGTTCTTC. This translates into CASSDGWRGVTYNEQFF. The J gene is TRBJ2-1, the V gene TRBV6-1, with 8 bases identical to TRBD2. V dropped 3 bases and J dropped 4; count of bases not matched to a gene: 11. This CDR3 comprises 17 residues. Germline V gene lookup returns CDR1 MNHNS and CDR2 SASEGT.

This rearrangement joins TRBV7-3 to TRBJ2-2, with D tentatively TRBD2 (5 bases). Trimming cost V 4 bases and J 6 bases, with 6 bases left between them. The CDR3 totals 12 residues. The germline V gene encodes CDR1 SGHTA and CDR2 FQGTGA. CDR3 nucleotide sequence: TGTGCCAGCAGCTCGGAGGCCGGGGAGCTGTTTTTT. This gives the protein CASSSEAGELFF.

The CDR3 spells CASSVGLEEGNTIYF. DNA for the CDR3: TGTGCCAGCAGCGTAGGGCTGGAGGAGGGAAACACCATATATTTT. The chain employs TRBV9 and TRBJ1-3; no clear D. Trimming removed 0 bases at V and 4 bases at J, with 11 bases between. The CDR3 contains 15 residues. Germline V gene data show CDR1 as SGDLS and CDR2 as YYNGEE.

This rearrangement joins TRBV5-1 to TRBJ2-3; TRBD1 matches at 7 bases. The length of the CDR3 is 15 residues. Trimming at V came to 0 bases and at J to 2 bases, leaving 3 bases not matched to a gene. In germline, CDR1 is SGHRS, CDR2 YFSETQ. DNA of the CDR3: TGCGCCAGCAGCTTGGAGGACAGGTACACAGATACGCAGTATTTT. Its translation: CASSLEDRYTDTQYF. Together with reference TRBV5-1 and TRBJ2-3, the CDR3 gives the full variable domain: KAGVTQTPRYLIKTRGQQVTLSCSPISGHRSVSWYQQTPGQGLQFLFEYFSETQRNKGNFPGRFSGRQFSNSRSEMNVSTLELGDSALYLCASSLEDRYTDTQYFGPGTRLTVL.

The rearrangement links TRBV4-1 to TRBJ2-2, with a tentative D call TRBD2 (5 bases). Germline V gene sequence: CDR1 MGHRA, CDR2 YSYEKL. The V gene lost 2 bases and the J gene lost 6 bases, with 10 bases spanning the gap. CDR3 size: 14 residues. The CDR3 DNA reads as TGCGCCAGCAGCCAACGAGGCGGGTCCGGGGAGCTGTTTTTT. Protein product: CASSQRGGSGELFF.

The rearrangement joins TRBV5-6 to TRBJ1-2, with 8 nucleotides matching TRBD1. CDR3 length equals 16 residues. The V and J ends lost 0 bases and 6 bases, in that order; junction bases with no gene match: 10. Germline CDR1 SGHDT, CDR2 YYEEEE. The CDR3 reads CASSLEWSGGENGYTF. In DNA, the CDR3 is TGTGCCAGCAGCTTGGAATGGTCAGGGGGCGAGAATGGCTACACCTTC.

The V and J genes are TRBV5-8 and TRBJ1-6; TRBD1 aligns across 7 bases. This CDR3 region has 15 residues. The germline V gene encodes CDR1 SGHTS and CDR2 YDEGEE. V shed 5 bases and J 5 bases; nucleotides not matched to a gene: 7. The DNA for the CDR3 is TGTGCCAGCAGTAGGGGGACAGTTAATAATTCACCCCTCCACTTT. Residues: CASSRGTVNNSPLHF.

The chain links TRBV7-9 to TRBJ1-1, with D perhaps matching TRBD1 (6 bases). In germline, CDR1 is SEHNR, CDR2 FQNEAQ (reference sequence). Deletions cut 6 bases from V and 11 bases from J, with 28 bases between. The CDR3 is 16 amino acids. The CDR3 coding sequence is TGTGCCAGCAGTTCATTGCCCGGGCAGGGGAATGGTGGGGCTTTCTTT. Translated, it gives CASSSLPGQGNGGAFF.

This chain joins TRBV27 and TRBJ1-3; D call uncertain. CDR1 is MNHEY and CDR2 is SMNVEV in the germline V gene (reference sequence). The CDR3 sequence is 13 residues long. V lost 3 bases, J lost 4 bases, and 7 bases lay in between. The CDR3, as DNA: TGTGCCAGCAGTTTCTCACAAGGAAACACCATATATTTT. Encoded protein: CASSFSQGNTIYF.

The chain employs TRBV18 and TRBJ2-5; D is uncertain. From germline, CDR1 is KGHSH and CDR2 LQKENI. This CDR3 contains 13 residues. V was trimmed by 5 bases and J by 9 bases, leaving 16 bases between them. CDR3 DNA: TGTGCCAGCTCATCCGACTCCGCAAGGCCCCAGTACTTC. Protein sequence: CASSSDSARPQYF.

The rearrangement links TRBV5-4 to TRBJ2-5; D is possibly TRBD1 (6 bases). This CDR3 region has 13 residues. V was clipped by 5 bases and J by 5 bases, with 13 bases between them. CDR1 and CDR2 (germline): SGHNT, YYREEE (reference sequence). This CDR3 is CASRQAGVETQYF. CDR3 DNA: TGTGCCAGCAGGCAAGCAGGGGTTGAGACCCAGTACTTC.

This chain links TRBV24-1 with TRBJ2-3, with TRBD2 identical over 9 bases. Germline values: CDR1 KGHDR, CDR2 SFDVKD. The CDR3 is made up of 16 amino acids. J gave up 0 bases and V 5 bases, and 5 bases lay outside the gene matches. The chain's CDR3 is CATSGSSGTSTDTQYF. The CDR3 DNA reads TGTGCCACCAGTGGCTCTAGCGGGACTAGCACAGATACGCAGTATTTT.

V and J are TRBV5-1 and TRBJ2-2, with 8 bases identical to TRBD1. The CDR3 covers 16 residues. The V and J ends lost 7 bases and 7 bases, in that order; junction bases with no gene match: 15. Per germline, CDR1 SGHRS and CDR2 YFSETQ. The CDR3 sequence is CASLRGTGWRGGELFF. DNA of the CDR3: TGCGCCAGCCTAAGGGGGACAGGATGGCGAGGCGGGGAGCTGTTTTTT.

The chain links TRBV12-3 or TRBV12-4 to TRBJ2-7; 7 nucleotides agree with TRBD2. V was pared by 5 bases and J by 5 bases, with 6 bases of the junction left unmatched. The CDR3 is made up of 13 amino acids. The CDR3 DNA reads TGTGCCAGCAGTCCCAGACTAGCTCACGAGCAGTACTTC. Its translation is CASSPRLAHEQYF.

The V call is TRBV4-1, the J call TRBJ1-1; 7 positions match TRBD1. Germline V gene lookup returns CDR1 MGHRA and CDR2 YSYEKL. The CDR3 length is 17 residues. V trimming: 0 bases; J trimming: 0 bases; junction bases outside the gene matches: 7. The CDR3 nucleotides read TGCGCCAGCAGCCAAGACTTCACAGGGGCTCTGAACACTGAAGCTTTCTTT. Its translation is CASSQDFTGALNTEAFF.

This rearrangement joins TRBV19 to TRBJ1-5; perhaps TRBD1 as D (5 bases). Trimming left V 0 bases short and J 2 bases short, with 5 bases between. CDR1 LNHDA and CDR2 SQIVND come from the germline V gene (reference sequence). This CDR3 comprises 14 residues. CDR3 bases: TGTGCCAGTAGTATAGACAGGGGCAATCAGCCCCAGCATTTT. It specifies CASSIDRGNQPQHF. The whole variable domain, filled in from reference TRBV19 and TRBJ1-5, reads DGGITQSPKYLFRKEGQNVTLSCEQNLNHDAMYWYRQDPGQGLRLIYYSQIVNDFQKGDIAEGYSVSREKKESFPLTVTSAQKNPTAFYLCASSIDRGNQPQHFGDGTRLSIL.

The chain employs TRBV6-1 and TRBJ1-5, with D possibly matching TRBD1 (5 bases). CDR3 length: 13 residues. CDR1 MNHNS and CDR2 SASEGT come from the germline V gene. V lost 3 bases to trimming and J lost 9 bases, with 12 bases between them. The CDR3 DNA is TGTGCCAGCAGTGACGCAGGGCAGTCGCCCCAGCATTTT. It codes for CASSDAGQSPQHF.

The chain has TRBV7-9 and TRBJ2-6; a weak D match, TRBD1 (7 bases). Between the trimmed V and J ends, which lost 5 bases and 2 bases, there was a span of 19 bases. From germline, CDR1 is SEHNR and CDR2 FQNEAQ (reference sequence). This CDR3 has 18 residues. CDR3: CASSGGTVPSAGANVLTF. The CDR3 DNA sequence: TGTGCCAGCAGCGGTGGGACAGTCCCTAGCGCTGGGGCCAACGTCCTGACTTTC.

This chain links TRBV5-1 with TRBJ2-7; tentative D call: TRBD1 (6 bases). The CDR3 runs 15 residues. V was clipped by 1 base and J by 4 bases, with 15 bases between them. Germline CDR1 reads SGHRS; CDR2 reads YFSETQ. The CDR3: CASSLLPTGSYEQYF. CDR3 nucleotides: TGCGCCAGCAGCTTGCTCCCCACAGGGTCATACGAGCAGTACTTC.